This T cell receptor (beta chain) was captured in a study of cytomegalovirus exposure and HLA in healthy donors (dated by TCRdb to about 2017). Background for the entire study: In an earlier analysis of under 750 of the donors, around 290 Gb of sequence data and roughly 100 million unique TCR beta sequences from about 179 million T cells were reported. Every discovery cohort repertoire had been produced on one sequencing platform. The study aimed to test whether cataloging public T cell receptors could reveal signatures of past pathogen exposure. Donor age, sex, ethnicity and CMV serostatus were compiled alongside the repertoire data. In a later genetic analysis, genome-wide SNP genotypes for 398 of the 666 donors were used, and that subset was treated as a discovery cohort. Along with the roughly 610-subject first cohort, a separate validation cohort of around 120 different subjects was used. To decide whether each TCR beta V gene segment behaved as functional or pseudogenic, an earlier analysis of approximately 590 of the donors relied on high-throughput TCR beta sequencing. High-throughput TCR immunosequencing, statistical association of individual TCRs with disease status, and machine learning were combined to predict cytomegalovirus infection status. In a later analysis, previously published TCR beta repertoires from 666 donors were re-analyzed and high-resolution HLA genotyping was added so that TCR occurrence patterns could be studied. An early release covering some 640 HLA-typed donors comprised approximately 300 gigabases of sequencing data and 65 million to 100 million unique TCR sequences. HLA typing included class I and class II loci at four-digit resolution. Of the roughly 400 genotyped donors, 65% to 90% were placed in the genetic ancestry cluster associated with self-reported Caucasian donors. The study profiled the T cell repertoires of 550 to 700 subjects by immunosequencing and related them to cytomegalovirus serostatus. The number of donors typed differed by locus, with about 629-630 for A, B, C, DRB1 and DQB1, roughly 520 for DQA1, approximately 570 for DPA1, and some 440 for DPB1. In the later analysis, no new phenotypic data were used to find candidate immune exposures; instead, reliance was placed on TCR beta sequences and their occurrence across donors. Among approximately 370 genotyped donors of the cohort, an average of around 240,000 unique TCR beta nucleotide sequences was sequenced per donor, of which about 19% were non-productive. Because of strong linkage in the cohort, roughly five DR-DQ haplotypes were treated as single units for association and clustering.

Here is what the overall study found, with its caveats: Roughly uniform sequencing depth across donors was assumed in presence/absence analyses, although this assumption may not hold. The classifier was reported to diagnose cytomegalovirus status with high specificity and sensitivity in both the original cohort and the validation cohort. The authors suggested that the approach could potentially be generalized to other disease states and immunological phenotypes. Only TCR beta chains were sequenced in this cohort, and the absence of alpha or paired-chain data limited detectable features. Because HLA typing was unavailable for some donors at each locus, only the typed subset was used in association tests. In a later analysis, around 17,000 TCR beta sequences were associated with specific HLA alleles at a false discovery rate of 0.05. In a later analysis, HLA-associated TCR beta chains showed more clonal expansion and lower generation probabilities than non-associated chains that were equally common. An association between a missense DCLRE1C variant and V-gene and J-gene trimming of TCR beta chains was found in a later genetic analysis and replicated in an independent cohort. Linkage disequilibrium might explain the correlated functional status among segregating V segments, but an unknown experimental factor could not be ruled out. In a later analysis, the rate of TCR association differed among HLA loci, with DRB1 alleles having the most associated TCRs and HLA-C alleles having the fewest. A further reported finding was that TCR beta sequences accurately predicted the HLA-A and HLA-B alleles for most subjects in the first cohort. A total of 150 or so TCR beta chains were listed by the study as associated with cytomegalovirus. A group of highly shared sequence variants was considered likely to be a technical artifact of the sequencing pipeline. Assigning TCR associations to individual alleles was difficult when HLA alleles, especially DR and DQ, strongly co-occurred. About 15 rarely observed V segments, including chromosome 9 orphons, were excluded from the earlier analysis of some 590 of the donors because counts were too low. The 87-base-pair reads could not distinguish some IMGT-functional V segments, including TRBV6-2 and TRBV6-3, so those segments were excluded. Broadly in line with IMGT annotations, most TCR beta V segments showed up in productive rearrangements about 90% or about 30% of the time in an earlier analysis of 587 of the donors. Across donors, most TCR sequences were observed very rarely, whereas some public TCRs were present in many individuals. In a later analysis, several top co-occurrence clusters were reported to appear linked to parvovirus B19, influenza, CMV and Epstein-Barr virus. The only immune exposure information available for the cohort was CMV serostatus. Compared with the approximately 600-donor mean, donors in an Asian-associated ancestry cluster had fewer N-insertions in productive TCRs, according to a later genetic analysis. Most CMV-associated TCR beta chains appeared to be HLA-restricted in a later analysis, and the HLA associations seemed to be driven largely by CMV exposure. Three of the identified cytomegalovirus-associated TCR beta chains were confirmed in vitro to be specific for cytomegalovirus antigens.

The cohort comprised 666 healthy bone marrow donors. At the time of sampling, all cohort members were nominally healthy, though unrecorded immune exposures were likely present. The donor tested CMV seronegative, placing the donor among the 350 to 400 seronegative members of the cohort. A peripheral blood sample was provided by each donor, and peripheral blood mononuclear cells were used for TCR beta sequencing. The Qiagen DNeasy Blood Extraction Kit was used to extract genomic DNA from the blood cell samples. Library prep was done by the immunoSEQ multiplex PCR assay. A mixture of 60 forward primers for TCR Vbeta segments and 13 reverse primers for TCR Jbeta segments was used in the multiplex PCR. The CDR3 region of rearranged TCR beta genes was amplified from genomic DNA by a multiplex PCR assay. Amplified TCR beta libraries were sequenced as 87-base-pair reads on the Illumina HiSeq System. For the original study's pipeline: A later analysis tallied 80 million to 95 million unique TCR beta chains across the 666 repertoires, and around 9.9 million of those chains were shared by two or more donors. A nearest-neighbor algorithm error-corrected the raw reads and collapsed the reads into unique sequences, merging closely related sequences to remove PCR and sequencing errors. V, D and J gene segments were assigned by aligning CDR3 sequences to IMGT reference sequences. Each retained sequence needed at least a six-nucleotide match to both a V gene segment and a J gene segment. Rearrangements were called productive when the CDR3 lacked stop codons and stayed in frame with V and J; all others were non-productive. CDR3 was defined by IMGT convention, running from the second conserved V-encoded cysteine to the conserved J-encoded phenylalanine. The earlier analysis of 550 to 650 of the donors excluded any sequence lacking an unambiguous match to a single V gene segment. An earlier analysis of a few hundred of the donors classified V segments as functional when productive rearrangements were above 56.7% and as segregating when the standard deviation between donors was above 5%. A statistical classification framework was developed to diagnose cytomegalovirus status using the catalog of TCR beta chain sequences. In a later analysis, V and J genes were assigned by comparing TCR nucleotide sequences against IMGT/GENE-DB human TR gene sequences. In a later analysis, CDR3 sequences and most-parsimonious VDJ recombination scenarios were assigned using the TCRdist pipeline. In a later analysis, every TCR beta chain was defined by the combination of its CDR3 amino acid sequence and its V-gene family, and reads without a unique V-gene family were dropped. In a later analysis, 450 to 600 highly shared, low-generation-probability nucleotide sequences were removed to address suspected cross-contamination and a sequencing artifact. In a later analysis, a clonal expansion index was calculated for each public chain from normalized within-repertoire ranks of inferred template counts. In a later analysis, generation probabilities were computed using a VDJ recombination model fitted to out-of-frame rearrangements, and the results were checked against IGoR. A later analysis scored TCR-TCR, TCR-HLA and TCR-CMV co-occurrence with hypergeometric tests, applying a repertoire-size bias correction to TCR pairs. To estimate false discovery rates, a later analysis permuted the HLA or CMV assignments 20 times. A later analysis grouped co-occurring TCRs with DBSCAN, adding TCRdist sequence similarity when clustering within HLA-allele-positive subsets. Repertoires with fewer than 30,000 or more than 120,000 public chains were left out of co-occurrence clustering, as were five repertoires with anomalous nucleotide sharing. TCRdb provides this immuneACCESS table in a form limited to in-frame rearrangements. Some clones are lacking; in checked studies, under half of them reflect an unresolved V gene, and why the rest are absent is not known. The DNA gave D and trimming, while V, J and clone size come from that table. The sample profile shows about 200,000 clones; approximately 86% of them were found once. The ten largest clones add up to around 0.31% of the sample.

A note on this clone: What antigen it recognizes has not been identified. Base qualities are not provided; no much larger clone lies one nucleotide away.

The CDR3, from cysteine to phenylalanine, totals 14 residues. Of the read, only the CDR3 DNA is kept; its 42 bases are in frame from base 1. V loses 4 bases of germline sequence and J loses 1 base, and the interval between the two ends is 10 bases. Based on the germline V gene, the CDR1 and CDR2 sequences are MNHNS and SASEGT. The rearranged chain carries TRBV6-1 and TRBJ1-1, with a weak D call of TRBD1 (5 bases match). The sequence was obtained from a woman in her twenties or thirties in good health and CMV-seronegative. Input material: PBMCs. Here the CDR3 is given as CASSALGGNTEAFF. The nucleotide sequence is TGTGCCAGCAGTGCCCTGGGGGGGAACACTGAAGCTTTCTTT.